The clone carrying this T cell receptor beta chain was seen a single time. This entry is derived from a study of blood T cell repertoires in COVID-19. On the study more broadly: Researchers got acute and convalescent COVID-19 samples from the United States, Italy and Spain. T cells, B-cell-depleted T cells, or PBMCs provided the cDNA or gDNA that served as material.

Authors' analysis steps: Scientists estimated how many nucleated cells there were by amplifying reference gene primers. Sequencing was performed with immunoSEQ multiplex PCR; in TCRdb, only in-frame clones are kept and a portion is missing. The V and J calls and clone size were taken over from that table, and D and trimming were inferred from the DNA. The profile covers more than 200,000 clones, with around 82% appearing a single time and 4% to 6% taken by the ten largest. This CDR3 contains 13 residues. V shed 4 bases and J shed 7 bases, with 11 bases lying between them. Per the germline V gene, CDR1 is MNHEY and CDR2 is SMNVEV (reference sequence).

The receptor was derived from a woman aged 80 or over with active or convalescent COVID-19. The chain employs TRBV27 and TRBJ2-1; weak D call: TRBD2 (5 bases). The sequencing input was peripheral blood. The CDR3 DNA reads TGTGCCAGCAGTTACGTAGAGGGTAATGAGCAGTTCTTC. The encoded protein is CASSYVEGNEQFF.